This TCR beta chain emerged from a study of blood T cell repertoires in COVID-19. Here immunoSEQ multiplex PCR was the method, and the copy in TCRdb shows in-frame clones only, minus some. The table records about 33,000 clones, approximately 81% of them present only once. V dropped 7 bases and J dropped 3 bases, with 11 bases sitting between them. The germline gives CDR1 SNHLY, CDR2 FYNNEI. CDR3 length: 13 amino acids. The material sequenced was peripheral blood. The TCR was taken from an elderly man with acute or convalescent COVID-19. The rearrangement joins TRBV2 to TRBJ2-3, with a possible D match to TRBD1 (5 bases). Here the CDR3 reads CASNTGITDTQYF. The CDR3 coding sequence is TGTGCCAGCAACACAGGAATTACAGATACGCAGTATTTT.